The rows below give T cell receptor beta chains drawn from one sample of a study of blood T cell repertoires in COVID-19. Assay used: immunoSEQ multiplex PCR; TCRdb lists only in-frame clones, some missing. This sample yields 200,000 to 250,000 clones, of which around 81% are seen a single time; 7.5% to 8% belongs to the top ten. Sequencing was carried out using peripheral blood. The source of these receptors is a woman aged 80 or over with COVID-19, enrolled during active disease. CDR3s include the opening cysteine and the closing phenylalanine or tryptophan. The order of the fields is D gene, V gene, J gene, CDR3 protein, CDR3 DNA. D genes are given only for firm matches.

NA	TRBV16	TRBJ2-3	CASRPGRGARADTQYF	TGTGCCAGCAGACCCGGACGGGGGGCAAGGGCAGATACGCAGTATTTT
NA	TRBV29-1	TRBJ1-4	CSAGEGFF	TGCAGCGCCGGGGAGGGTTTCTTT
NA	TRBV3-1/TRBV3-2	TRBJ1-1	CASSPGVTEAFF	TGTGCCAGCAGCCCGGGAGTCACTGAAGCTTTCTTT
NA	TRBV4-2	TRBJ1-4	CASSQEGAQNEKLFF	TGTGCCAGCAGCCAAGAGGGGGCTCAGAATGAAAAACTGTTTTTT
NA	TRBV29-1	TRBJ1-1	CSVASQGGTEAFF	TGCAGCGTTGCTTCCCAGGGAGGGACTGAAGCTTTCTTT
NA	TRBV6-1	TRBJ1-6	CASSSLLPLHF	TGTGCCAGCAGTTCCCTTTTACCCCTCCACTTT
TRBD1	TRBV18	TRBJ1-4	CASSRTGGLTEKLFF	TGTGCCAGCTCACGGACAGGGGGCCTAACTGAAAAACTGTTTTTT
TRBD1	TRBV3-1/TRBV3-2	TRBJ2-7	CASSRGQGGSYEQYF	TGTGCCAGCAGCCGGGGACAGGGTGGATCCTACGAGCAGTACTTC
TRBD2	TRBV25-1	TRBJ2-1	CASNPGLAGGPYNEQFF	TGTGCCAGCAACCCGGGACTAGCGGGAGGACCCTACAATGAGCAGTTCTTC
TRBD1	TRBV6-1	TRBJ2-5	CASSKTGAETQYF	TGTGCCAGCAGCAAGACAGGGGCGGAGACCCAGTACTTC
TRBD1	TRBV7-2	TRBJ2-7	CASSLGTGDSYEQYF	TGTGCCAGCAGCTTAGGGACAGGGGACTCCTACGAGCAGTACTTC
TRBD1	TRBV19	TRBJ1-5	CASLSFSGGGQPQHF	TGTGCCTCTTTGTCATTCTCAGGGGGCGGTCAGCCCCAGCATTTT
TRBD1	TRBV30	TRBJ2-7	CAWSSLGQGNYEQYF	TGTGCCTGGAGTTCCCTAGGACAGGGGAACTACGAGCAGTACTTC
TRBD1	TRBV11-3	TRBJ2-1	CASSTGTGVWNEQFF	TGTGCCAGCAGCACCGGGACAGGGGTTTGGAATGAGCAGTTCTTC
TRBD2	TRBV7-2	TRBJ2-1	CASSLVAGGANEQFF	TGTGCCAGCAGCTTAGTCGCGGGAGGGGCCAATGAGCAGTTCTTC
NA	TRBV9	TRBJ2-7	CASSRLGAYEQYF	TGTGCCAGCAGCCGTTTGGGAGCCTACGAGCAGTACTTC